Following are 5 T cell receptor beta chains from one sample sequenced in a study of blood T cell repertoires in COVID-19. Sequencing used immunoSEQ multiplex PCR; TCRdb keeps in-frame clones, though not all of them. The sample lists 68,000 or so clones, 60% to 85% seen once, with approximately 20% in the top ten. Sequencing was performed on peripheral blood. These receptors all come from a human donor in a cohort sampled during active COVID-19.

The chain combines TRBV19 with TRBJ2-1, with 11 bases lining up with TRBD2. The V and J ends lost 10 bases and 8 bases, in that order; junction bases with no gene match: 13. CDR1 LNHDA and CDR2 SQIVND come from the germline V gene (reference sequence). The CDR3 loop spans 15 amino acids. The CDR3 DNA follows: TGTGCCATCTCTTTAGCGGGAGGGCCCTTAGATGAGCAGTTCTTC. Its translation is CAISLAGGPLDEQFF.

This chain links TRBV28 with TRBJ2-7, with a weak D call TRBD1 (6 bases). This CDR3 has 18 amino acids. V was cut by 2 bases and J by 2 bases, with 22 bases left in between. Germline-derived CDR1 and CDR2 are MDHEN and SYDVKM. CDR3 sequence (DNA): TGTGCCAGCAGTTTAGTTTCAGGGGCTGGGCGGATACCCTACGAGCAGTACTTC. It is translated as CASSLVSGAGRIPYEQYF.

The chain uses TRBV6-5 and TRBJ1-1; 9 bases align to TRBD1. From germline, CDR1 is MNHEY and CDR2 SVGAGI. V lost 6 bases and J lost 9; bases outside the gene matches: 5. The CDR3 contains 12 residues. CDR3 DNA sequence: TGTGCCAGCAGCCCCGGGACAGGGAAAGCTTTCTTT. As protein: CASSPGTGKAFF.

The J gene is TRBJ2-1, the V gene TRBV28; D is unclear. The V end was cut by 4 bases, the J end by 4 bases, with 5 bases between. The CDR3 has 12 residues. CDR1 is MDHEN and CDR2 is SYDVKM in the germline V gene. In DNA, the CDR3 is TGTGCCAGCAGTTCTCAGTACAATGAGCAGTTCTTC. Translation gives CASSSQYNEQFF.

The J gene is TRBJ1-2, the V gene TRBV4-1, with 8 positions matching TRBD1. The CDR3 runs 13 residues. Trimming removed 1 base from V and 10 bases from J; junction bases left unmatched: 5. In germline, CDR1 is MGHRA, CDR2 YSYEKL. The CDR3 bases are TGCGCCAGCAGCCAAGGCCGGACAGGGACCTACACCTTC. Protein: CASSQGRTGTYTF.